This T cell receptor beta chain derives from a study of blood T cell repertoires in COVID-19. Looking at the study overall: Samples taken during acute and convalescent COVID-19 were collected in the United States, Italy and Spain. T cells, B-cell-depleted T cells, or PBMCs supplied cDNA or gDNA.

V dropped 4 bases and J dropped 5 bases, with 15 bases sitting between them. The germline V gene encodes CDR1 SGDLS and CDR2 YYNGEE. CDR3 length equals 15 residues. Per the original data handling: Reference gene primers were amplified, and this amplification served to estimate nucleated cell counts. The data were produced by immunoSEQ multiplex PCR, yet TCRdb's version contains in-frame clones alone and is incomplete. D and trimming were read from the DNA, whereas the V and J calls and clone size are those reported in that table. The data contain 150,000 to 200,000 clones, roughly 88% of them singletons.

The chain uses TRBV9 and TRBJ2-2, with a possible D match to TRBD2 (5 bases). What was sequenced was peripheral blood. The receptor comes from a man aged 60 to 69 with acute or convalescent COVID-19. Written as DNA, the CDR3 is TGTGCCAGCAGCCCAGGACCCTCGGGGACCGGGGAGCTGTTTTTT. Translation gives CASSPGPSGTGELFF.